This T cell receptor (beta chain) emerged from a study of regulatory T cells in long-lasting Graves disease. Notes on the study in general: It is possible that accuracy was reduced by the small size of the sample. Persistent disease was characterized by preferential usage of TRBV28, TRBJ1-2 and TRBJ2-5. Persistent Graves' patients showed less TCR diversity than newly diagnosed ones.

With regard to this clonotype: Its antigen is undetermined.

Trimming took off 8 bases at V and 1 base at J, with 17 bases between the two ends. The CDR3 has 15 residues. Germline V lookup: CDR1 GTSNPN, CDR2 SVGIG (reference sequence). Noted time point: persistent/refractory GD, antithyroid drugs over 5 years with positive TRAb. Preparation of the TCR library used RNA extracted from PBMCs. Building the TCR beta libraries relied on iRepertoire HTBI primers, and CDR3 regions underwent Arm-PCR. In the source study's methods: Samples jointly harbored 55 to 75 TRBV and approximately 15 TRBJ segments. TCRdb re-derived calls from the multiplex PCR reads in MiXCR, one entry per CDR3 protein. The V and J calls were determined by TCRdb, not by the authors. The table lists fewer than 600,000 distinct CDR3 sequences, less than 25% of them singletons.

The rearrangement uses TRBV30 and TRBJ2-2; D is possibly TRBD1 (6 bases). The sample consisted of peripheral blood mononuclear cells (PBMCs), taken when the disease was refractory, from a patient treated with antithyroid drugs. This sequence was found in a female donor with Graves disease. In nucleotides, the CDR3 is TGTGCCAGATTACAGGGCCCACAGAACACCGGGGAGCTGTTTTTT. Amino acids: CARLQGPQNTGELFF.